Below are 7 T cell receptor beta chains sequenced from a single sample in a study of blood T cells in healthy people across ages. Using a J-beta primer mix together with a sample-barcoded 5' primer, a second PCR was run for roughly 6 to 12 cycles. TCRdb itself ran the 5' RACE reads through MiXCR, one entry per CDR3 protein. The table records hundreds of thousands of distinct CDR3 sequences, less than 70% of them present only once. The sample consisted of blood. Receptors originate from a man older than 75 in good health.

V is TRBV21-1 and J is TRBJ2-3; the D call of TRBD2 is as the table states it, not checked on the DNA. TRBV21-1 is termed a pseudogene. The CDR3 contains 17 residues. In nucleotides, the CDR3 is TGTGCCAGCAGCATCCGACTAGCGGACTCTAGCACAGATACGCAGTATTTT. It is translated as CASSIRLADSSTDTQYF.

The rearrangement joins TRBV9 to TRBJ1-1; 7 bases line up with TRBD1. With V trimmed by 3 bases and J by 4 bases, 15 bases remained unmatched. Germline V gives CDR1 SGDLS, CDR2 YYNGEE. CDR3 length equals 17 residues. The CDR3 sequence is CASSGALTINRGTEAFF. CDR3 nucleotide sequence: TGTGCCAGCAGCGGGGCACTTACCATAAACAGGGGCACTGAAGCTTTCTTT.

The gene calls are TRBV3-1 and TRBJ2-1, with TRBD2 identical over 14 bases. This CDR3 has 16 amino acids. Germline V gene sequence: CDR1 LGHDT, CDR2 YNNKEL (reference sequence). V shed 1 base and J 7 bases; nucleotides not matched to a gene: 3. In DNA form, the CDR3 reads TGTGCCAGCAGCCAAGCGGGACTAGCGGGAGAAAATGAGCAGTTCTTC. This encodes CASSQAGLAGENEQFF.

The chain has TRBV5-1 and TRBJ2-5; TRBD2 aligns across 9 bases. Per germline, CDR1 SGHRS and CDR2 YFSETQ. V was clipped by 7 bases and J by 7 bases; unmatched bases: 5. This CDR3 contains 12 residues. The CDR3 DNA reads as TGCGCCAGCCACCAGACTAGCGGGACCCAGTACTTC. Its protein product is CASHQTSGTQYF.

This clonotype was seen a few times. The chain couples TRBV27 to TRBJ1-5; D unresolved. V lost 3 bases, J lost 2 bases, and 8 bases lay in between. This CDR3 is 14 amino acids long. Germline-derived CDR1 and CDR2 are MNHEY and SMNVEV (reference sequence). The CDR3 loop is CASSFGIGNQPQHF. The CDR3, as DNA: TGTGCCAGCAGTTTTGGGATTGGCAATCAGCCCCAGCATTTT.

The gene calls are TRBV20-1 and TRBJ2-1; TRBD1 aligns across 10 bases. The CDR3 is 14 amino acids. J gave up 2 bases and V 6 bases, and 4 bases lay outside the gene matches. The germline V gene encodes CDR1 DFQATT and CDR2 SNEGSKA (reference sequence). The CDR3 bases are TGCAGTGCAAAGACAGGGGGCGCCTACAATGAGCAGTTCTTC. It specifies CSAKTGGAYNEQFF.

This clonotype was counted between two and nine times. This chain links TRBV6-5 with TRBJ2-1; 13 nucleotides match TRBD2. The germline V gene encodes CDR1 MNHEY and CDR2 SVGAGI. Losses at the gene ends were 2 bases for V and 1 base for J; bases not matched to a gene: 11. This CDR3 contains 20 residues. The CDR3 sequence is CASSYNYGLAGVGSYNEQFF. As DNA, the CDR3 is TGTGCCAGCAGTTACAATTACGGACTAGCGGGAGTTGGGTCCTACAATGAGCAGTTCTTC.